Listed below are T cell receptor beta chains from one sample, sequenced in a study of blood T cell repertoires in COVID-19. Some clones are missing from TCRdb's copy, which holds only in-frame ones; the method was immunoSEQ multiplex PCR. The sample lists hundreds of thousands of clones; about 90% were seen once. Sequencing used peripheral blood. These receptors were taken from a woman between 45 and 65 years old who had recovered from COVID-19. CDR3s include the opening cysteine and the closing phenylalanine or tryptophan. Where a row states a size, it is once, few, many or the class of an expanded clone; other rows omit it.

CDR3aa: CASRPTGEGGETQYF; abundance: few; j_gene: TRBJ2-5; v_gene: TRBV4-3
CDR3aa: CASSVGLASNEQYF; abundance: -; j_gene: TRBJ2-7; v_gene: TRBV7-2
CDR3aa: CASSQAGTGGIMGGYTF; abundance: -; j_gene: TRBJ1-2; v_gene: TRBV19
CDR3aa: CATRADRMNTEAFF; abundance: -; j_gene: TRBJ1-1; v_gene: TRBV15
CDR3aa: CASSVTGEFRPQHF; abundance: -; j_gene: TRBJ1-5; v_gene: TRBV28
CDR3aa: CASSLESGKLFF; abundance: -; j_gene: TRBJ1-4; v_gene: TRBV11-2
CDR3aa: CASSQLGGPANQPQHF; abundance: -; j_gene: TRBJ1-5; v_gene: TRBV4-1
CDR3aa: CAWSWRGVGEAFF; abundance: -; j_gene: TRBJ1-1; v_gene: TRBV30
CDR3aa: CASSPLGGVATNEKLFF; abundance: -; j_gene: TRBJ1-4; v_gene: TRBV9
CDR3aa: CASSPGGENEQYF; abundance: -; j_gene: TRBJ2-7; v_gene: TRBV11-3
CDR3aa: CAISGDRKVLDYGYTF; abundance: few; j_gene: TRBJ1-2; v_gene: TRBV10-3
CDR3aa: CASSLWGTGTGQSTDTQYF; abundance: -; j_gene: TRBJ2-3; v_gene: TRBV28
CDR3aa: CASSIDSEGLEQYF; abundance: -; j_gene: TRBJ2-7; v_gene: TRBV19
CDR3aa: CASSSALGVNTEAFF; abundance: -; j_gene: TRBJ1-1; v_gene: TRBV27
CDR3aa: CASTGTGGYTPGYTF; abundance: once; j_gene: TRBJ1-2; v_gene: TRBV27
CDR3aa: CASSRDFTNEQFF; abundance: -; j_gene: TRBJ2-1; v_gene: TRBV5-1
CDR3aa: CASTLFTGDTEAFF; abundance: -; j_gene: TRBJ1-1; v_gene: TRBV13
CDR3aa: CAWSSRTRGGYTF; abundance: -; j_gene: TRBJ1-2; v_gene: TRBV30
CDR3aa: CASSISMDRANGYTF; abundance: once; j_gene: TRBJ1-2; v_gene: TRBV19
CDR3aa: CASSRRDSLNTEAFF; abundance: -; j_gene: TRBJ1-1; v_gene: TRBV4-1
CDR3aa: CASSPRGAGGMNTEAFF; abundance: -; j_gene: TRBJ1-1; v_gene: TRBV18
CDR3aa: CASSIAGLAVGQFF; abundance: -; j_gene: TRBJ2-1; v_gene: TRBV19
CDR3aa: CASNFAGGYNEQFF; abundance: -; j_gene: TRBJ2-1; v_gene: TRBV7-2
CDR3aa: CASSQDEGNYGYTF; abundance: -; j_gene: TRBJ1-2; v_gene: TRBV3-1/TRBV3-2
CDR3aa: CASSQQGPSQPQHF; abundance: -; j_gene: TRBJ1-5; v_gene: TRBV2
CDR3aa: CASSYGGPGDTQYF; abundance: -; j_gene: TRBJ2-3; v_gene: TRBV6-6
CDR3aa: CASSQSWGQGEQYF; abundance: -; j_gene: TRBJ2-7; v_gene: TRBV16
CDR3aa: CASSLTGTGSIGAFF; abundance: -; j_gene: TRBJ1-1; v_gene: TRBV6-5
CDR3aa: CASSLAAQPNYEQYF; abundance: -; j_gene: TRBJ2-7; v_gene: TRBV5-4
CDR3aa: CASTRTGLAGGTGEQYF; abundance: -; j_gene: TRBJ2-7; v_gene: TRBV5-1
CDR3aa: CASGSGGSGQQPQHF; abundance: once; j_gene: TRBJ1-5; v_gene: TRBV12-5
CDR3aa: CASSYLGLPVYGYTF; abundance: -; j_gene: TRBJ1-2; v_gene: TRBV6-5
CDR3aa: CASGSAAAPGEQYF; abundance: -; j_gene: TRBJ2-7; v_gene: TRBV12-5
CDR3aa: CASSFQRGARETQYF; abundance: -; j_gene: TRBJ2-5; v_gene: TRBV7-2
CDR3aa: CASSLGPNTEAFF; abundance: -; j_gene: TRBJ1-1; v_gene: TRBV12-3/TRBV12-4
CDR3aa: CASSVGVGSQETQYF; abundance: -; j_gene: TRBJ2-5; v_gene: TRBV5-1
CDR3aa: CASSDPGGRDEQFF; abundance: -; j_gene: TRBJ2-1; v_gene: TRBV9
CDR3aa: CASRTDVWDTEAFF; abundance: -; j_gene: TRBJ1-1; v_gene: TRBV5-4
CDR3aa: CASSWQGKSGANVLTF; abundance: -; j_gene: TRBJ2-6; v_gene: TRBV5-5
CDR3aa: CASSKYGGTVNTEAFF; abundance: few; j_gene: TRBJ1-1; v_gene: TRBV5-1
CDR3aa: CASSLGQVTDTQYF; abundance: -; j_gene: TRBJ2-3; v_gene: TRBV5-1
CDR3aa: CSVSQRSYEQYF; abundance: -; j_gene: TRBJ2-7; v_gene: TRBV29-1
CDR3aa: CASSFSDIYEQYF; abundance: -; j_gene: TRBJ2-7; v_gene: TRBV5-6
CDR3aa: CASSGSGAGGYF; abundance: -; j_gene: TRBJ2-4; v_gene: TRBV2
CDR3aa: CASSPAGEKLFF; abundance: -; j_gene: TRBJ1-4; v_gene: TRBV18
CDR3aa: CASTGTGDYEQYF; abundance: -; j_gene: TRBJ2-7; v_gene: TRBV6-5
CDR3aa: CASSLGQASRGETQYF; abundance: -; j_gene: TRBJ2-5; v_gene: TRBV7-8
CDR3aa: CASSYSRRGLRSFTGNTEAFF; abundance: -; j_gene: TRBJ1-1; v_gene: TRBV6-2/TRBV6-3
CDR3aa: CASSLTGQNSPLHF; abundance: -; j_gene: TRBJ1-6; v_gene: TRBV7-2
CDR3aa: CASSQVAGSSYNEQFF; abundance: -; j_gene: TRBJ2-1; v_gene: TRBV4-3
CDR3aa: CSVFYYGSGEAAFF; abundance: -; j_gene: TRBJ1-1; v_gene: TRBV29-1
CDR3aa: CATSRDLPPGETQYF; abundance: -; j_gene: TRBJ2-5; v_gene: TRBV15
CDR3aa: CASSLGHQGTEAFF; abundance: -; j_gene: TRBJ1-1; v_gene: TRBV4-1
CDR3aa: CASSLPGQGRADTQYF; abundance: -; j_gene: TRBJ2-3; v_gene: TRBV27
CDR3aa: CASSRLAGGRSTDTQYF; abundance: -; j_gene: TRBJ2-3; v_gene: TRBV19